Each of the 7 T cell receptor beta chains below was sequenced from the same sample in a study of PD-1 blockade in classical Hodgkin lymphoma. Libraries were prepared by immunoSEQ multiplex PCR; TCRdb keeps only in-frame clonotypes and omits some of them. The table records 40,000 to 55,000 clones, about 80% of them present only once. Time point described: cycle 4 day 1 (C4D1), after about 6 weeks of nivolumab. After autologous stem cell transplantation all patients relapsed, and prior brentuximab vedotin exposure differed between cohorts. The source was peripheral blood mononuclear cells (PBMCs), collected before the fourth cycle of nivolumab. The receptors come from a human donor with classical Hodgkin lymphoma.

The V call is TRBV7-2, the J call TRBJ2-1; TRBD2 matches at 16 bases. The ends lost 2 bases at V and 8 bases at J; junction bases unmatched: 3. Germline assignment: CDR1 SGHTA and CDR2 FQGNSA. This CDR3 has 16 residues. Here the CDR3 DNA reads TGTGCCAGCAGCTTATTGGGACTAGCGGGGGGGTATGAGCAGTTCTTC. Translated, it gives CASSLLGLAGGYEQFF.

This clone was observed at least ten times. The chain is built from TRBV19 and TRBJ1-3, with 8 bases identical to TRBD1. The CDR3 consists of 16 residues. Germline V CDR1 and CDR2: LNHDA, SQIVND (reference sequence). Germline trimming cut 4 bases from V and 2 bases from J; bases unmatched to any gene: 7. The CDR3 sequence: CASSTGQGAPGNTIYF. The CDR3 DNA follows: TGTGCCAGTAGTACCGGACAGGGAGCCCCTGGAAACACCATATATTTT. Drawing the rest from reference TRBV19 and TRBJ1-3, the complete variable domain is DGGITQSPKYLFRKEGQNVTLSCEQNLNHDAMYWYRQDPGQGLRLIYYSQIVNDFQKGDIAEGYSVSREKKESFPLTVTSAQKNPTAFYLCASSTGQGAPGNTIYFGEGSWLTVV.

This clone has at least ten counts. Other DNA sequences in this sample translate to the same CDR3. The J gene is TRBJ2-3, the V gene TRBV10-3; 13 nucleotides align to TRBD2. Germline loops: CDR1 ENHRY, CDR2 SYGVKD. This CDR3 region has 15 residues. Germline trimming cut 5 bases from V and 2 bases from J; bases unmatched to any gene: 1. The DNA for the CDR3 is TGTGCCATCAGTACTAGCGGGAGGGCCACAGATACGCAGTATTTT. It is translated as CAISTSGRATDTQYF.

The chain combines TRBV19 with TRBJ1-6; 8 positions match TRBD1. Germline CDR1 is LNHDA and CDR2 is SQIVND (reference sequence). The ends lost 5 bases at V and 7 bases at J; junction bases unmatched: 7. The CDR3 runs to 15 residues. This CDR3 is CASSPRQGPNSPLHF. The DNA for the CDR3 is TGTGCCAGTAGTCCCCGACAGGGGCCGAATTCACCCCTCCACTTT.

The chain employs TRBV6-5 and TRBJ1-2; D is ambiguous. Germline V CDR1 and CDR2: MNHEY, SVGAGI. V was cut by 2 bases and J by 5 bases, with 18 bases left in between. The CDR3 runs to 16 residues. CDR3 amino acids: CASSYADDQEAYGYTF. The DNA of the CDR3 is TGTGCCAGCAGTTACGCCGATGATCAGGAGGCATATGGCTACACCTTC.

The rearrangement joins TRBV19 to TRBJ2-5; either TRBD1 or TRBD2 may fit D (5 bases each). CDR3 length: 14 amino acids. CDR1 and CDR2 from the germline V gene are LNHDA and SQIVND (reference sequence). The V gene lost 4 bases and the J gene lost 4 bases, with 13 bases spanning the gap. The CDR3 region has the DNA TGTGCCAGTAGTAGGGACGCCTATCGAGAGACCCAGTACTTC. Protein: CASSRDAYRETQYF.

The chain couples TRBV7-6 to TRBJ2-1; TRBD2 is a possible D gene (5 bases). Germline assignment: CDR1 SGHVS and CDR2 FNYEAQ. This CDR3 has 14 amino acids. V lost 0 bases to trimming and J lost 5 bases, with 8 bases between them. CDR3 protein: CASSLAGANNEQFF. The CDR3, as DNA: TGTGCCAGCAGCTTAGCGGGAGCTAACAATGAGCAGTTCTTC.